The 12 T cell receptor beta chains presented below share a single source sample, sequenced in a study of T cell changes during pregnancy in multiple sclerosis. Assay: immunoSEQ multiplex PCR; the TCRdb copy retains only in-frame clones and omits some. The sample lists about 62,000 clones; nearly 90% were seen once. The material was peripheral blood, obtained in the first trimester of pregnancy. These receptors originate from a female donor with multiple sclerosis, enrolled in a pregnancy study.

This clone was picked up a small number of times. The chain recombines TRBV19 with TRBJ1-3; the D is unclear. The CDR3 length is 13 residues. V lost 6 bases and J lost 0, with 6 bases in between. Germline V gene lookup returns CDR1 LNHDA and CDR2 SQIVND (reference sequence). This CDR3 is CASRLASGNTIYF. In nucleotides, the CDR3 is TGTGCCAGTAGGCTGGCCTCTGGAAACACCATATATTTT.

This chain connects TRBV6-1 to TRBJ2-1; 10 nucleotides match TRBD2. V was clipped by 0 bases and J by 1 base; unmatched bases: 6. CDR3 length: 18 amino acids. Looked up from germline, CDR1 is MNHNS and CDR2 is SASEGT. As DNA, the CDR3 is TGTGCCAGCAGTGAAGCGCTTCTAGCGGGAGTTTCCTACAATGAGCAGTTCTTC. It yields the protein CASSEALLAGVSYNEQFF.

This chain links TRBV18 with TRBJ2-5, with D maybe TRBD2 (5 bases). Germline values: CDR1 KGHSH, CDR2 LQKENI. The CDR3 has 14 amino acids. The V end lost 6 bases, the J end lost 5 bases, and 16 bases lay between the germline ends. The CDR3: CASSPRDGGETQYF. In DNA, the CDR3 is TGTGCCAGCTCCCCTCGCGACGGAGGCGAGACCCAGTACTTC.

The J gene is TRBJ2-7, the V gene TRBV7-9, with TRBD2 matching over 11 bases. V lost 6 bases and J lost 5; bases outside the gene matches: 9. The CDR3 is 15 amino acids. Germline V CDR1 and CDR2: SEHNR, FQNEAQ (reference sequence). CDR3 sequence (DNA): TGTGCCAGCAGATCAGTAGCGGGGGGGCCCCACGAGCAGTACTTC. It yields the protein CASRSVAGGPHEQYF.

The chain has TRBV19 and TRBJ1-2, with TRBD1 matching over 8 bases. This CDR3 comprises 14 residues. The germline gives CDR1 LNHDA, CDR2 SQIVND (reference sequence). J gave up 4 bases and V 4 bases, and 5 bases lay outside the gene matches. For the CDR3, the DNA is TGTGCCAGTAGTACGGACAGGGCTTCCTATGGCTACACCTTC. This sequence encodes CASSTDRASYGYTF.

This clone is classed as medium-sized (0.01 to 0.1%). The chain carries TRBV4-3 and TRBJ1-1; D may be TRBD1 (6 bases). The CDR3 length is 14 residues. Germline V CDR1 and CDR2: LGHNA, YSLEER. V was pared by 1 base and J by 1 base, with 7 bases between. The CDR3 region is CASSQGTENTEAFF. As DNA, the CDR3 is TGCGCCAGCAGCCAAGGGACAGAGAACACTGAAGCTTTCTTT.

The V gene is TRBV2, the J gene TRBJ2-1, with 7 bases identical to TRBD2. In germline, CDR1 is SNHLY, CDR2 FYNNEI. V lost 6 bases and J lost 4; bases outside the gene matches: 3. The CDR3 length is 13 residues. CDR3 in amino acids: CASRVGLYNEQFF. DNA of the CDR3: TGTGCCAGCAGGGTGGGACTATACAATGAGCAGTTCTTC.

This rearrangement joins TRBV6-5 to TRBJ2-2, with 10 bases that match TRBD1. The length of the CDR3 is 14 residues. Germline V CDR1 and CDR2: MNHEY, SVGAGI. J was trimmed by 4 bases and V by 8 bases; bases with no gene match: 4. This chain's CDR3 is CASGWTGGTGELFF. The CDR3 nucleotides are TGTGCCAGCGGATGGACAGGGGGCACCGGGGAGCTGTTTTTT.

The chain has TRBV5-1 and TRBJ2-2, with 9 bases fitting TRBD1. Germline CDR1 SGHRS, CDR2 YFSETQ. The CDR3 totals 14 residues. V lost 3 bases and J lost 3; bases outside the gene matches: 0. The CDR3: CASSWTGDTGELFF. In DNA form, the CDR3 reads TGCGCCAGCAGCTGGACAGGGGACACCGGGGAGCTGTTTTTT.

This chain uses TRBV30 with TRBJ2-5, with 8 nucleotides matching TRBD1. The V gene's germline CDR1 is GTSNPN and CDR2 SVGIG (reference sequence). The CDR3 is 15 amino acids. V was pared by 3 bases and J by 2 bases, with 8 bases of the junction left unmatched. CDR3 region: CAWRRGQGRQETQYF. For the CDR3, the DNA is TGTGCCTGGAGACGAGGACAGGGAAGACAAGAGACCCAGTACTTC. Together with reference TRBV30 and TRBJ2-5, the CDR3 gives the full variable domain: SQTIHQWPATLVQPVGSPLSLECTVEGTSNPNLYWYRQAAGRGLQLLFYSVGIGQISSEVPQNLSASRPQDRQFILSSKKLLLSDSGFYLCAWRRGQGRQETQYFGPGTRLLVL.

Of note for this clone: Other DNA sequences in the same sample also yield this CDR3. The genes are TRBV7-8 and TRBJ2-7, with D possibly TRBD1 on 7 matching bases. Trimming left V 4 bases short and J 0 bases short, with 16 bases between. Germline CDR1 and CDR2: SGHVS and FQNEAQ. The CDR3 has 16 residues. In DNA, the CDR3 is TGTGCCAGCAGCTCCCCGGGGGCAGGGGGCTCCTACGAGCAGTACTTC. Protein product: CASSSPGAGGSYEQYF.

The CDR3 loop is CASAGAGNTGELFF. DNA for the CDR3: TGCGCCAGCGCAGGGGCTGGGAACACCGGGGAGCTGTTTTTT. This chain connects TRBV5-1 to TRBJ2-2, with D perhaps matching TRBD1 (6 bases). Per germline, CDR1 SGHRS and CDR2 YFSETQ. The V end was cut by 7 bases, the J end by 1 base, with 11 bases between. This CDR3 comprises 14 residues.